The TCR beta chain under discussion was sequenced for a study of blood T cell repertoires in COVID-19. Turning to the study itself: In each case, the material was cDNA or gDNA derived from T cells, B-cell-depleted T cells, or PBMCs.

Using immunoSEQ multiplex PCR, the repertoire was profiled, and TCRdb retains in-frame clones only, with some absent. Of some 120,000 clones listed, roughly 90% are singletons. From germline, CDR1 is MDHEN and CDR2 SYDVKM. Trimming cost V 1 base and J 3 bases, with 11 bases left between them. This CDR3 has 15 residues. Specimen: peripheral blood. This receptor was taken from a human donor with acute or convalescent COVID-19. The donor label of this sample is uncertain. The rearrangement joins TRBV28 to TRBJ2-3; possible D gene TRBD1, 5 bases. CDR3 region: CASSLSGLRTDTQYF. CDR3 nucleotides: TGTGCCAGCAGTTTATCAGGGCTGAGAACAGATACGCAGTATTTT.